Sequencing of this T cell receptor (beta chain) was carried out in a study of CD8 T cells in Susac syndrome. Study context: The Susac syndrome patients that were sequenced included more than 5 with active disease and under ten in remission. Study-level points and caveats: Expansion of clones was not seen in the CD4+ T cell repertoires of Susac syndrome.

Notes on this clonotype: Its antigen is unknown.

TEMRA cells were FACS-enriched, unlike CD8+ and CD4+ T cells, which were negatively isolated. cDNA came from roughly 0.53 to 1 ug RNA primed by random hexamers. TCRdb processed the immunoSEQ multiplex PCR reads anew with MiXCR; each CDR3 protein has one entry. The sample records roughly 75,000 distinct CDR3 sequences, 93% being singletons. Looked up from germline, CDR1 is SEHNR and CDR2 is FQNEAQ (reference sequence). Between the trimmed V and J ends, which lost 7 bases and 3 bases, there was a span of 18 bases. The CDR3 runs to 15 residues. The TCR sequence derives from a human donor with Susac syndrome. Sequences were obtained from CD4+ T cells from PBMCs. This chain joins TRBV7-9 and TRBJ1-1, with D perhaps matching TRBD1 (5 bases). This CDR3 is CASTSPGTRDTEAFF. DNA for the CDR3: TGTGCCAGCACCTCCCCCGGGACGCGGGACACTGAAGCTTTCTTT.